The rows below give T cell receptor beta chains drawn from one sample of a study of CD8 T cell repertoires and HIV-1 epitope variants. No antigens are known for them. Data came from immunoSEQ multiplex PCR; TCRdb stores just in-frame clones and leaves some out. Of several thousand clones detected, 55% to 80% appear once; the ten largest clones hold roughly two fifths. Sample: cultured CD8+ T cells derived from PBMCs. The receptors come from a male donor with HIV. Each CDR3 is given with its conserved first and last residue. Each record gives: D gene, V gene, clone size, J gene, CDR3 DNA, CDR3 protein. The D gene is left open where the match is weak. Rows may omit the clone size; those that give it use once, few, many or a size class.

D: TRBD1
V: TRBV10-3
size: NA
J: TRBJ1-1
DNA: TGTGCCATCAGTGAGAGGACAGGGGAAGCTTTCTTT
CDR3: CAISERTGEAFF

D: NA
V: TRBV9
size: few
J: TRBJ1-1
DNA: TGTGCCAGCAGCGTAGGGGCAGGGATTATGAACACTGAAGCTTTCTTT
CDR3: CASSVGAGIMNTEAFF

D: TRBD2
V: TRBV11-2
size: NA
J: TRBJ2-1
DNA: TGTGCCAGCAGCTTATTTCTAGCGGGGGGTTATAATGAGCAGTTCTTC
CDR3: CASSLFLAGGYNEQFF

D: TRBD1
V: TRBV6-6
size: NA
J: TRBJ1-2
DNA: TGTGCCAGCAGTCAACAGGGGGCCTTCTATGGCTACACCTTC
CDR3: CASSQQGAFYGYTF

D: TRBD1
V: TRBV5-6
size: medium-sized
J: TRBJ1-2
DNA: TGTGCCAGCAGCGATCCCGGGACAGGGGTCCTCGGTGCCTTC
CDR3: CASSDPGTGVLGAF

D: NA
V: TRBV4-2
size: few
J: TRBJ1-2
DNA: TGTGCCAGCAGCCAAGGTTTTGACTATGGCTACACCTTC
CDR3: CASSQGFDYGYTF

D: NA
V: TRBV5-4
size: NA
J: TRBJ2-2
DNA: TGTGCCAGCAGCCATGGAGTAAACACCGGGGAGCTGTTTTTT
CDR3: CASSHGVNTGELFF

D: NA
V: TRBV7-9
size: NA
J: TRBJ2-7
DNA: TGTGCCAGCAGCTTAGAGTACGGCACCTACGAGCAGTACTTC
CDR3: CASSLEYGTYEQYF

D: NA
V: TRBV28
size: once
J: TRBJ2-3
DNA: TGTGCCAGCAGTTTATGGGATGAGACTCCGGAGGATACGCAGTATTTT
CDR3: CASSLWDETPEDTQYF

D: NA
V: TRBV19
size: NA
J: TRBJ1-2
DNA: TGTGCCAGTGGGAAGGACGGATATTCTCTCTATGGCTACACCTTC
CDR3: CASGKDGYSLYGYTF

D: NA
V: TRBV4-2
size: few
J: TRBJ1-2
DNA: TGTGCCAGCAGCCAAGGGGGCGACTATGGCTACACCTTC
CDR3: CASSQGGDYGYTF

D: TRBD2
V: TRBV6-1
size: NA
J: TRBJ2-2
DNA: TGTGCCAGCAGTGAAGGGTGGGAGGGTACCGGGGAGCTGTTTTTT
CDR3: CASSEGWEGTGELFF

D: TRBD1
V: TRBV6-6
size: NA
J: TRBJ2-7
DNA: TGTGCCAGCAGTTACGGGACAGGGGGCGAGCAGTACTTC
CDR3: CASSYGTGGEQYF

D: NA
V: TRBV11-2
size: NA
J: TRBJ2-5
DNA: TGTGCCAGCAGCCCAAGAGGGGAGTCCCAAGAGACCCAGTACTTC
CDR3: CASSPRGESQETQYF

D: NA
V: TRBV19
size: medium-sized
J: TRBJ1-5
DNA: TGTGCCAGTAGTATAGTTCCGGAGGGGCCCCAGCATTTT
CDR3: CASSIVPEGPQHF

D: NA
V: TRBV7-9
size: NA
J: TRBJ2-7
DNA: TGTGCCAGCAGCAAAAGCAGCGGTTATCAATCCTACGAGCAGTACTTC
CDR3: CASSKSSGYQSYEQYF

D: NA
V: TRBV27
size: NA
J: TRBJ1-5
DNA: TGTGCCAGCAGTCCTCGTTGGGGAAATAGCAATCAGCCCCAGCATTTT
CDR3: CASSPRWGNSNQPQHF

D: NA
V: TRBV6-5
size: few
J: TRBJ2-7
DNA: TGTGCCAGCAGTCCCCCCGAGAAGGCCTCCTACGAGCAGTACTTC
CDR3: CASSPPEKASYEQYF

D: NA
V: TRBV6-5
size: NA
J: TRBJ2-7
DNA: TGTGCCAGCAGTTATGCAGGCTCCTACGAGCAGTACTTC
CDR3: CASSYAGSYEQYF

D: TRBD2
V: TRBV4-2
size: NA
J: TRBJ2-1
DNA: TGTGCCAGCAGCCAAGAGGGGCCAGACACTAGCGGGGCCAATGAGCAGTTCTTC
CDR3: CASSQEGPDTSGANEQFF

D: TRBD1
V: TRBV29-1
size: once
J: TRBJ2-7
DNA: TGCAGCATCCGGGACAGGGTAACGTACGAGCAGTACTTC
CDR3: CSIRDRVTYEQYF

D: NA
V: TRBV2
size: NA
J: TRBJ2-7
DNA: TGTGCCAGCACCGATGATCAGGGGAACTACGAGCAGTACTTC
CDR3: CASTDDQGNYEQYF

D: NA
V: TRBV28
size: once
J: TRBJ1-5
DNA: TGTGCCAGCAGTTTCTTCGACACCGATCAGCCCCAGCATTTT
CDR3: CASSFFDTDQPQHF

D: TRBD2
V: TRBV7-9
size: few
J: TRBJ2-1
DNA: TGTGCCAGCATCCGAGCGGGAGGGCTATACAATGAGCAGTTCTTC
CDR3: CASIRAGGLYNEQFF

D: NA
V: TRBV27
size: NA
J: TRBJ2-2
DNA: TGTGCCAGCAGTAGGCAGGACCCCGGGGAGCTGTTTTTT
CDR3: CASSRQDPGELFF

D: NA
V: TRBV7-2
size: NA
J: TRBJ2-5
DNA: TGTGCCAGCAGCTTAGTTGAGGGTGAGACCCAGTACTTC
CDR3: CASSLVEGETQYF

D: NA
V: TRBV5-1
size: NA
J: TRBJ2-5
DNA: TGCGCCAGCAGGGACGACGGGTGGCAGACCCAGTACTTC
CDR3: CASRDDGWQTQYF

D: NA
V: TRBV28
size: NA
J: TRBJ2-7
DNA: TGTGCCAGCAGTTTAGGGGCAGGGCCCAACTCCTACGAGCAGTACTTC
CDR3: CASSLGAGPNSYEQYF

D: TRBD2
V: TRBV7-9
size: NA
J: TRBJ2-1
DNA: TGTGCCAGCAGCTTAATAGCGGGGGGTGGCTCCTACAATGAGCAGTTCTTC
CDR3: CASSLIAGGGSYNEQFF

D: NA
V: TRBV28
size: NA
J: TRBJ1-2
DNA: TGTGCTCTACAGGGTTCTAACTATGGCTACACCTTC
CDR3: CALQGSNYGYTF

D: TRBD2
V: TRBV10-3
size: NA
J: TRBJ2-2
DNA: TGTGCCATCAGTGAGTTACTAGCGGGCACCGGGGAGCTGTTTTTT
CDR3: CAISELLAGTGELFF

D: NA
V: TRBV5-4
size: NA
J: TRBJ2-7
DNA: TGTGCCAGCAGCCTAAGAGACTACGAGCAGTACTTC
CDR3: CASSLRDYEQYF

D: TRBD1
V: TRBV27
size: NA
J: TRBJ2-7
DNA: TGTGCCAGCAGCCACATTGAGGGGGCTACCTACGAGCAGTACTTC
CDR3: CASSHIEGATYEQYF

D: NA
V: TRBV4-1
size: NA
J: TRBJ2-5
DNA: TGCGCCAGCAGCCAGCCCGACACGTACCAAGAGACCCAGTACTTC
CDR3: CASSQPDTYQETQYF

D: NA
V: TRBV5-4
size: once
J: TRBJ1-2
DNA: TGTGCCAGCAGCGTTACAGGACTACTTGGCTACACCTTC
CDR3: CASSVTGLLGYTF

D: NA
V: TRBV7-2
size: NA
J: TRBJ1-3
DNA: TGTGCCAGCAGTTCTAATATCGGGTCCGTCTCTGGAAACACCATATATTTT
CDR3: CASSSNIGSVSGNTIYF

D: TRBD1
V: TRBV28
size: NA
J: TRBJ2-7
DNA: TGTGCCAGCAGTTCACAATACCGGGACAGCTCCTACGAGCAGTACTTC
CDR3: CASSSQYRDSSYEQYF

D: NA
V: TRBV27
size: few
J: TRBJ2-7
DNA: TGTGCCAGCAGTCACCAGGGACGGGACGGCCTCACCTACGAGCAGTACTTC
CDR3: CASSHQGRDGLTYEQYF

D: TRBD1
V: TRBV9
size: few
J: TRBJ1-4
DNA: TGTGCCAGCAGCGTAGGGGACAGCGCTAATGAAAAACTGTTTTTT
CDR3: CASSVGDSANEKLFF

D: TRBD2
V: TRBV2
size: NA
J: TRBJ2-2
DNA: TGTGCCAGCAATTCCCTCGGACTAGCGAACACCGGGGAGCTGTTTTTT
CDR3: CASNSLGLANTGELFF

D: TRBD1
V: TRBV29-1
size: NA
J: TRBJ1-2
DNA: TGCAGCGTTGATGCCGAAACAGGGGGAGACTACGGCTACACCTTC
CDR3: CSVDAETGGDYGYTF

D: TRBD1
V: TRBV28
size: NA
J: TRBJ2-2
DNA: TGTGCCAGCAGTCCCCCGGGACAGGGAAACACCGGGGAGCTGTTTTTT
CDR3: CASSPPGQGNTGELFF

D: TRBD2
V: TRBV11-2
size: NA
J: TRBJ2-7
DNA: TGTGCCAGCAGCTTAGTAGCGGGGTTATCCTACGAGCAGTACTTC
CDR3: CASSLVAGLSYEQYF

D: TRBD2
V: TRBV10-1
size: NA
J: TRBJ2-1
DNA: TGCGCCAGCAGTGAGTCCCTAGCGGGGTCCTACAATGAGCAGTTCTTC
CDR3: CASSESLAGSYNEQFF

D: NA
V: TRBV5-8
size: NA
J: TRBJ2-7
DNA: TGTGCCAGCAGCTTGGTACTCTACGAGCAGTACTTC
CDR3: CASSLVLYEQYF